This T cell receptor (beta chain) was identified during a study of metastatic and nonmetastatic thyroid tumors. Overall study: Peripheral blood and tumor or nodule samples from malignant and benign thyroid patients were compared. The study's findings and limits: Malignant thyroid tumors reportedly exceeded benign nodules significantly in TCR beta diversity, with the difference appearing in blood and tumor.

All patients reached thyroid surgery having received no treatment beforehand. J was trimmed by 7 bases and V by 2 bases; bases with no gene match: 3. CDR1 and CDR2 (germline): MDHEN, SYDVKM. There are 15 residues in the CDR3. Worth noting for this clone: What it binds is unknown.

Methods used by the authors: Using the CDR3 differences seen across clinicopathological groups, the authors built a distant-metastasis classifier for papillary thyroid cancer, which was meant to discriminate distant-metastatic patients. Using MiXCR, TCRdb reanalyzed the PCR reads. V and J calls and clone size were set by TCRdb, not the authors. The repertoire includes 10,000 to 15,000 clones, around a quarter of them detected once, and about 18% sits in the top ten. The source material was tumor tissue. The receptor was isolated from a female donor with papillary thyroid cancer or a benign thyroid nodule (not recorded which). Some clones in this sample may be carry-over from other donors' samples. V and J are TRBV28 and TRBJ1-6; 9 bases match TRBD1. Written as DNA, the CDR3 is TGTGCCAGCAGTTTACTGGGACAGGGAAATTCACCCCTCCACTTT. It encodes CASSLLGQGNSPLHF.